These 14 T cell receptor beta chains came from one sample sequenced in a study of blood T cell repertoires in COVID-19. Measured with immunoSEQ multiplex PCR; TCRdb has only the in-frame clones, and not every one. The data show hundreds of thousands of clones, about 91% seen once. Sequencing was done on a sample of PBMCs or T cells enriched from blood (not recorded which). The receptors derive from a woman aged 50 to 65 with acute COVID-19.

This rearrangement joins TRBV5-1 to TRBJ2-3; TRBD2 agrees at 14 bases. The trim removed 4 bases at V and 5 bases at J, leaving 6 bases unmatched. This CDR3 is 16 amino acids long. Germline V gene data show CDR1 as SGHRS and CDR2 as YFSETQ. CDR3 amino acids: CASSLSTSGRGDTQYF. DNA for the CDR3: TGCGCCAGCAGCCTCTCGACTAGCGGGAGGGGAGATACGCAGTATTTT.

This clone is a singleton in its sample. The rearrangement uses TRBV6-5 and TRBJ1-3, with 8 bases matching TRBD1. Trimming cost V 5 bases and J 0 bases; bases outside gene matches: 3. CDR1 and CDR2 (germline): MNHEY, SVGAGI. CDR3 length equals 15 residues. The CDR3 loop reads CASSRQGPSGNTIYF. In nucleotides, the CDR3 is TGTGCCAGCAGTCGACAGGGGCCCTCTGGAAACACCATATATTTT.

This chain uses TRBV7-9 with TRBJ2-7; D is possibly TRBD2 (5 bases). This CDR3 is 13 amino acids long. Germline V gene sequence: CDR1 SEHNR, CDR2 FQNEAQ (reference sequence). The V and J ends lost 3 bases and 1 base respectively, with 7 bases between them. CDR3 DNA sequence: TGTGCCAGCAGCTTCGAGGGATCCTACGAGCAGTACTTC. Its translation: CASSFEGSYEQYF.

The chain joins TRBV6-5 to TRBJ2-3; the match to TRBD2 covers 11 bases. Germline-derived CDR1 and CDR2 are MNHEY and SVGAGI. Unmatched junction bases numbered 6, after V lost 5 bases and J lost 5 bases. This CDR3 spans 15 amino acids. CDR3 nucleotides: TGTGCCAGCAGTCCCACTAGCGGGAGTGGAGATACGCAGTATTTT. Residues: CASSPTSGSGDTQYF.

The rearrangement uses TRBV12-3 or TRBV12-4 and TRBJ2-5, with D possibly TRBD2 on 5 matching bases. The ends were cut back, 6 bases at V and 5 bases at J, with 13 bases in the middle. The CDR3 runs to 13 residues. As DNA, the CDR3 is TGTGCCAGCAGCGTGGGAAGAGGGGAGACCCAGTACTTC. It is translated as CASSVGRGETQYF.

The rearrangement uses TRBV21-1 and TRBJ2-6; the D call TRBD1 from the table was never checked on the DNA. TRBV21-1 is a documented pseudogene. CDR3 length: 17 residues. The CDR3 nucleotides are TGTGCCAGCAGGGCGGGACAGGGGAGCTCTGGGGCCAACGTCCTGACTTTC. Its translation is CASRAGQGSSGANVLTF.

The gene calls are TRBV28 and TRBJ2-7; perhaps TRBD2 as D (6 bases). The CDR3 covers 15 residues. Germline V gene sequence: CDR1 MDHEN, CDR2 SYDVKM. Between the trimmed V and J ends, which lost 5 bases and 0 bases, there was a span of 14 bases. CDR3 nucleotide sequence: TGTGCCAGCAGTGCCCCCCGCGGGGCCTCCTACGAGCAGTACTTC. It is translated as CASSAPRGASYEQYF.

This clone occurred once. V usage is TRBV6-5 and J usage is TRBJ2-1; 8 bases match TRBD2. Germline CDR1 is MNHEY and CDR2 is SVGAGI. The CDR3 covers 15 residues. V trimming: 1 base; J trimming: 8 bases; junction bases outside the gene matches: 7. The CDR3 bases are TGTGCCAGCAGTTACTTAGACGGGAGGGGTGATGAGCAGTTCTTC. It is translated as CASSYLDGRGDEQFF.

CDR3 DNA sequence: TGTGCCAGTAGTATAGAAGCGACCGGTCAGCCCCAGCATTTT. Translated, it gives CASSIEATGQPQHF. The V gene is TRBV19, the J gene TRBJ1-5; D remains ambiguous. The germline V and J ends were trimmed by 0 bases and 6 bases, with 9 bases remaining between them. This CDR3 comprises 14 residues. CDR1 and CDR2 from the germline V gene are LNHDA and SQIVND (reference sequence).

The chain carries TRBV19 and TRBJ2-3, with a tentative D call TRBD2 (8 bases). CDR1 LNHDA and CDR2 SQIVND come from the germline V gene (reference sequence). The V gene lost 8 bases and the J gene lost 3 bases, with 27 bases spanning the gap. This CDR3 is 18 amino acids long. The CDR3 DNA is TGTGCCAGTGCCCGGGAGGGGGCTTATCGGGAGTGGACAGATACGCAGTATTTT. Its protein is CASAREGAYREWTDTQYF.

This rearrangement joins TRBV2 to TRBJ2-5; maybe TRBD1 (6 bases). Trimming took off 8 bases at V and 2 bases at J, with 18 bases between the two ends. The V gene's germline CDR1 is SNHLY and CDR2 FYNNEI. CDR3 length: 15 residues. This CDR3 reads CASGSGTWGQETQYF. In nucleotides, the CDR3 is TGTGCCAGCGGGTCGGGGACATGGGGACAAGAGACCCAGTACTTC.

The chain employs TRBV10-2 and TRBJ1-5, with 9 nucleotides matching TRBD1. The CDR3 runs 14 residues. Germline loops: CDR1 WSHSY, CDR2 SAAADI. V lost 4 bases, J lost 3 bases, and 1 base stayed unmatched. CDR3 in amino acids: CASSGDRDNQPQHF. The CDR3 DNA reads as TGCGCCAGCAGTGGGGACAGGGACAATCAGCCCCAGCATTTT.

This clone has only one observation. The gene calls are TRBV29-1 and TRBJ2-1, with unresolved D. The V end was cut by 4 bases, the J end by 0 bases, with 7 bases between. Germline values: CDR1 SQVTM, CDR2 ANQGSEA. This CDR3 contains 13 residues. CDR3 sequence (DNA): TGCAGCGTTGTACTGATCTCCTACAATGAGCAGTTCTTC. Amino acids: CSVVLISYNEQFF.

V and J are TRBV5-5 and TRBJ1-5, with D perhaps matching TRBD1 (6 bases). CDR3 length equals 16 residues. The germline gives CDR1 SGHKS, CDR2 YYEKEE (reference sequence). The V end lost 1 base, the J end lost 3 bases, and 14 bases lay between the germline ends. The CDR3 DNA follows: TGTGCCAGCAGCTTGAATCCTACAGGGTCCAATCAGCCCCAGCATTTT. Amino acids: CASSLNPTGSNQPQHF.